These 24 T cell receptor beta chains were all obtained from the same sample, sequenced in a study of T-cell memory formation after mild COVID-19. Via MiXCR, TCRdb re-called the 5' RACE reads, giving one row per CDR3 protein. The profile shows 250,000 to 350,000 distinct CDR3 sequences, just under 20% of them singletons. The specimen was PBMCs or a T cell subset sorted from them (not recorded which). Source of these receptors: a man aged 18 to 35 who had mild COVID-19 (a few samples of this study predate the infection). Cell type and time point are not known.

The rearrangement uses TRBV6-6 and TRBJ1-5; D remains ambiguous. The CDR3 is made up of 12 amino acids. V was trimmed by 0 bases and J by 9 bases, leaving 6 bases between them. The V gene's germline CDR1 is MNHNY and CDR2 SVGAGI (reference sequence). Here the CDR3 DNA reads TGTGCCAGCAGTTACTCGACTGCGCCCCAGCATTTT. Amino acids: CASSYSTAPQHF.

This sequence joins TRBV5-5 and TRBJ1-5, with D maybe TRBD1 (5 bases). Trimming removed 4 bases from V and 3 bases from J, with 11 bases in between. CDR1 and CDR2 from the germline V gene are SGHKS and YYEKEE (reference sequence). The CDR3 loop spans 14 amino acids. CDR3: CASSADTLNQPQHF. In DNA form, the CDR3 reads TGTGCCAGCAGCGCGGACACCCTCAATCAGCCCCAGCATTTT.

This chain joins TRBV5-6 and TRBJ2-5; no clear D. The CDR3 is made up of 17 amino acids. V was pared by 0 bases and J by 4 bases, with 19 bases between. Germline V gives CDR1 SGHDT, CDR2 YYEEEE. The CDR3 sequence: CASSLVLQNPELETQYF. The CDR3 nucleotides are TGTGCCAGCAGCTTGGTTCTTCAGAACCCCGAACTAGAGACCCAGTACTTC.

The chain joins TRBV20-1 to TRBJ2-4; TRBD2 might be the D (6 bases). Germline CDR1 and CDR2: DFQATT and SNEGSKA (reference sequence). There are 12 residues in the CDR3. Trimming shortened V by 6 bases and J by 3 bases, and 9 bases separated the two germline ends. The CDR3 nucleotides read TGCAGTGCCCGTAGCGGCAAAAACATTCAGTACTTC. Translated, it gives CSARSGKNIQYF.

There are a few counts of this clonotype. V is TRBV15 and J is TRBJ1-5; D unresolved. The CDR3 contains 14 residues. CDR1 is LNHNV, CDR2 YYDKDF, per germline (reference sequence). The V and J ends lost 0 bases and 7 bases respectively, with 10 bases between them. Here the CDR3 reads CATSRDPLVQPQHF. CDR3 sequence (DNA): TGTGCCACCAGCAGAGATCCCCTTGTGCAGCCCCAGCATTTT.

In this sample, this clonotype turned up a few times. The J gene is TRBJ2-5, the V gene TRBV4-3; the D is unclear. With 1 base removed from V and 1 base from J, the gap between germline ends came to 16 bases. Germline assignment: CDR1 LGHNA and CDR2 YSLEER. CDR3 length equals 17 residues. CDR3 in amino acids: CASSQVAPARPQETQYF. In DNA, the CDR3 is TGCGCCAGCAGCCAAGTGGCCCCGGCGAGACCCCAAGAGACCCAGTACTTC.

A few counts support this clonotype. The rearrangement uses TRBV5-5 and TRBJ1-2; D might be TRBD1 (6 bases). Per germline, CDR1 SGHKS and CDR2 YYEKEE (reference sequence). This CDR3 is 14 amino acids long. The germline V and J ends were trimmed by 4 bases and 1 base, with 11 bases remaining between them. CDR3 bases: TGTGCCAGCAGCCGACAGGTCCATAACTATGGCTACACCTTC. Translating gives CASSRQVHNYGYTF.

The DNA of the CDR3 is TGCGCCAGCAGCCGTGACAGGGGGACTGGAAACACCATATATTTT. Amino acid sequence: CASSRDRGTGNTIYF. V gene TRBV4-3 combines with J gene TRBJ1-3; 9 bases line up with TRBD1. J lost 2 bases, V lost 4 bases, and 3 bases had no gene match. There are 15 residues in the CDR3. The germline V gene has CDR1 LGHNA and CDR2 YSLEER.

This clonotype was recorded a few times. V is TRBV7-9 and J is TRBJ1-2, with D possibly being TRBD1 (5 bases). Per germline, CDR1 SEHNR and CDR2 FQNEAQ (reference sequence). This CDR3 region has 14 residues. Trimming pared 1 base from V and 6 bases from J, leaving 12 bases between. Written as DNA, the CDR3 is TGTGCCAGCAGCTTAGTTGGGGACTTGCATGGCTACACCTTC. Encoded protein: CASSLVGDLHGYTF.

V is TRBV10-3 and J is TRBJ2-7; 7 bases match TRBD2. V was clipped by 6 bases and J by 0 bases; unmatched bases: 8. The CDR3 sequence is 15 residues long. Germline lookup yields CDR1 ENHRY and CDR2 SYGVKD. In nucleotides, the CDR3 is TGTGCCATCAGGGAATCCGGGGGGAGCTCCTACGAGCAGTACTTC. Residues: CAIRESGGSSYEQYF.

This clonotype appeared a few times. The chain is built from TRBV2 and TRBJ2-3, with D tentatively TRBD2 (5 bases). In germline, CDR1 is SNHLY, CDR2 FYNNEI. This CDR3 is built from 13 residues. V shed 7 bases and J shed 3 bases, with 11 bases lying between them. The CDR3 DNA follows: TGTGCCAGCAAGGCTAGCCAAACAGATACGCAGTATTTT. It yields the protein CASKASQTDTQYF.

This clonotype was seen repeatedly, ten times or more. This rearrangement joins TRBV12-3 or TRBV12-4 to TRBJ2-7, with D possibly being TRBD1 or TRBD2 (5 bases each). The CDR3 extends over 14 amino acids. The CDR3 DNA reads TGTGCCAGCAGTTTAGAGGGGAGCTCCTATGAGCAGTACGTC. This translates into CASSLEGSSYEQYV.

This clonotype has only a few counts. V and J are TRBV12-3 or TRBV12-4 and TRBJ2-4, with 13 bases lining up with TRBD2. The trim removed 8 bases at V and 0 bases at J, leaving 4 bases unmatched. This CDR3 is 16 amino acids long. CDR3 in DNA: TGTGCCAGCGGACTAGCGGGGGTTTCAGCCAAAAACATTCAGTACTTC. This translates into CASGLAGVSAKNIQYF.

The J gene is TRBJ1-1, the V gene TRBV7-9, with D maybe TRBD1 (5 bases). The CDR3 extends over 13 amino acids. The germline V gene encodes CDR1 SEHNR and CDR2 FQNEAQ (reference sequence). Trimming took off 7 bases at V and 7 bases at J, with 16 bases between the two ends. CDR3 amino acids: CASNWGSGGEAFF. CDR3 coding DNA: TGTGCCAGCAACTGGGGGTCGGGGGGTGAAGCTTTCTTT.

The rearrangement uses TRBV11-2 and TRBJ2-3, with 10 bases lining up with TRBD2. J gave up 2 bases and V 6 bases, and 8 bases lay outside the gene matches. Germline V gene sequence: CDR1 SGHAT, CDR2 FQNNGV. The CDR3 is made up of 16 amino acids. This CDR3 reads CASRSLAGAHTDTQYF. CDR3 sequence (DNA): TGTGCCAGCAGGTCCCTAGCGGGGGCCCACACAGATACGCAGTATTTT.

The gene calls are TRBV12-3 or TRBV12-4 and TRBJ1-2; TRBD1 agrees at 9 bases. The V segment lost 6 bases and the J segment 4 bases; nucleotides outside the gene matches: 9. The CDR3 is 15 residues long. In nucleotides, the CDR3 is TGTGCCAGCAGCCGGAGACAGGGGGGAAGCTATGGCTACACCTTC. Protein: CASSRRQGGSYGYTF.

The chain is built from TRBV18 and TRBJ1-2, with a weak D call TRBD1 (5 bases). CDR1 is KGHSH, CDR2 LQKENI, per germline. This CDR3 contains 15 residues. Trimming removed 2 bases at V and 1 base at J, with 11 bases between. The CDR3 sequence: CASSPRQSDNYGYTF. For the CDR3, the DNA is TGTGCCAGCTCACCAAGACAGTCGGATAACTATGGCTACACCTTC.

The table lists this clonotype with a few counts. J is TRBJ2-3 and V is TRBV23-1; 7 bases align to TRBD1. TRBV23-1 is an open reading frame, and its role is uncertain. The CDR3 covers 15 residues. V trimming: 2 bases; J trimming: 1 base; junction bases outside the gene matches: 3. CDR3 coding DNA: TGCGCCAGCAGTCAAGACAGGGACGGCACAGATACGCAGTATTTT. Translation: CASSQDRDGTDTQYF.

This chain uses TRBV3-1 with TRBJ1-4, with a weak D call TRBD1 (6 bases). The germline V gene encodes CDR1 LGHDT and CDR2 YNNKEL (reference sequence). There are 15 residues in the CDR3. The V end lost 8 bases, the J end lost 4 bases, and 17 bases lay between the germline ends. CDR3 nucleotide sequence: TGTGCCAGCCTAAATTCACAGGGCCTTAATGAAAAACTGTTTTTT. Translating gives CASLNSQGLNEKLFF.

In this sample, this clonotype turned up a few times. The V gene is TRBV7-3, the J gene TRBJ2-3; D may be TRBD2 (5 bases). Germline CDR1 is SGHTA and CDR2 is FQGTGA. Trimming pared 4 bases from V and 5 bases from J, leaving 13 bases between. The CDR3 has 14 residues. The CDR3 coding sequence is TGTGCCAGCAGCTCGAATCATGGAGGAGATACGCAGTATTTT. Its translation: CASSSNHGGDTQYF.

This clonotype was observed a few times. The chain's CDR3 is CSARDRGGDEQYF. In DNA form, the CDR3 reads TGCAGTGCTAGAGACAGGGGGGGTGACGAGCAGTACTTC. V usage is TRBV20-1 and J usage is TRBJ2-7; D possibly matches TRBD1 or TRBD2 (7 bases each). The CDR3 has 13 residues. Germline assignment: CDR1 DFQATT and CDR2 SNEGSKA (reference sequence). V was pared by 0 bases and J by 5 bases, with 11 bases between.

This chain connects TRBV2 to TRBJ2-3, with 10 bases identical to TRBD2. Germline lookup yields CDR1 SNHLY and CDR2 FYNNEI. V was clipped by 6 bases and J by 6 bases; unmatched bases: 0. The CDR3 loop spans 12 amino acids. Here the CDR3 reads CASRAGGDTQYF. CDR3 DNA: TGTGCCAGCAGAGCGGGGGGGGATACGCAGTATTTT.

V usage is TRBV24-1 and J usage is TRBJ1-2; D is unresolved. The CDR3 totals 14 residues. The germline V gene encodes CDR1 KGHDR and CDR2 SFDVKD. Trimming took off 0 bases at V and 7 bases at J, with 11 bases between the two ends. CDR3 in amino acids: CATSDLQVFSGYTF. The CDR3 nucleotides read TGTGCCACCAGTGATTTGCAGGTCTTCAGTGGCTACACCTTC.

The chain carries TRBV12-5 and TRBJ2-5, with 10 positions matching TRBD2. From germline, CDR1 is LGHNT and CDR2 FRNRAP. After removal of 8 bases from V and 0 bases from J, the junction contained 3 bases not matched to a gene. CDR3 length equals 14 residues. This chain's CDR3 is CASRSGGHQETQYF. CDR3 coding DNA: TGTGCTAGTCGTAGCGGGGGGCACCAAGAGACCCAGTACTTC.